A selection of T cell receptor beta chains follows, all from one sample in a study of OX40 agonist ivuxolimab in advanced cancers. The repertoire was sequenced with immunoSEQ multiplex PCR; TCRdb's copy has only in-frame clones and lacks some. The sample holds around 76,000 clones, about 90% seen once. Sequencing used CD4+ or CD8+ T cells sorted from blood, obtained in a trial of the OX40 agonist ivuxolimab. The receptors stem from an adult with an advanced solid tumor such as melanoma, head and neck, liver or kidney cancer. Each CDR3 is given with its conserved first and last residue.

>16|TRBV11-1|TRBJ1-1
CASSQDRGPMNTEAFF
>14|TRBV28|TRBJ1-2
CALGDRGSMHGYTF
>15|TRBV2|TRBJ2-1
CASSTGTSGYNEQFF
>16|TRBV5-1|TRBJ2-1
CASSPPITAFYNEQFF
>16|TRBV11-2|TRBJ2-7
CASSLASGTGSYEQYF
>15|TRBV2|TRBJ1-6
CASTPILQANSPLHF
>16|TRBV11-2|TRBJ2-1
CASSYQGLATYNEQFF
>14|TRBV2|TRBJ2-7
CASRFDRSSYEQYF
>17|TRBV9|TRBJ2-1
CASSVASGPTSYNEQFF
>12|TRBV12-5|TRBJ2-7
CASGLSPAEQYF
>16|TRBV15|TRBJ1-6
CATSTTLTGGNSPLHF
>13|TRBV28|TRBJ1-2
CASRMAGAHGYTF
>15|TRBV7-9|TRBJ1-2
CASSRREGVDYGYTF
>17|TRBV6-1|TRBJ2-7
CASSDGSRGPISYEQYF
>15|TRBV23-1|TRBJ2-2
CASSQRTGKFGELFF
>13|TRBV15|TRBJ1-4
CATTRGTNEKLFF
>14|TRBV10-1|TRBJ2-3
CASSPGQGTDTQYF
>14|TRBV5-6|TRBJ2-5
CASSLGSGMETQYF
>15|TRBV9|TRBJ1-3
CASSVTGGDLYTIYF
>15|TRBV27|TRBJ2-1
CASSADGQLGDEQFF
>14|TRBV27|TRBJ2-3
CASSPRLAGGTQYF
>13|TRBV5-6|TRBJ1-5
CASSLGRDGPQHF
>13|TRBV9|TRBJ2-7
CASSAPGRSEQYF
>16|TRBV11-2|TRBJ2-7
CASSSHGQGRNYEQYF
>14|TRBV2|TRBJ2-3
CASSATPYTDTQYF
>14|TRBV28|TRBJ2-3
CASSPAGERDTQYF
>13|TRBV13|TRBJ1-1
CASSSDGGTEAFF
>15|TRBV7-9|TRBJ1-1
CASSLAVSGNTEAFF
>17|TRBV15|TRBJ1-2
CATSRDMRTADTYGYTF
>13|TRBV7-6|TRBJ2-4
CASSVTQGNIQYF
>14|TRBV5-5|TRBJ1-2
CASSFGRGEYGYTF
>19|TRBV27|TRBJ2-5
CASSLVFGQGATTQETQYF
>18|TRBV4-1|TRBJ2-3
CASSRGAAGRTFTDTQYF
>14|TRBV6-1|TRBJ2-7
CASSGLLLSPTQYF
>12|TRBV28|TRBJ2-2
CASSLAVGELFF
>16|TRBV5-5|TRBJ2-3
CASSPGLAGNTDTQYF
>15|TRBV7-9|TRBJ1-4
CASSTGGGLGEKLFF
>15|TRBV7-9|TRBJ1-1
CASSLGTGRYTEAFF
>14|TRBV5-1|TRBJ2-5
CASSPPLTQETQYF
>18|TRBV4-2|.
CASSQQVPGASLSYEQYF
>14|TRBV7-3|TRBJ2-7
CASAVGGSSYEQYF
>15|TRBV7-2|TRBJ1-2
CASSLEAGVAHGYTF
>14|TRBV7-7|TRBJ2-5
CASSKGTGQETQYF
>16|TRBV19|TRBJ2-6
CASSRGTASGANVLTF
>14|TRBV28|TRBJ1-4
CASSAGTLSEKLFF
>12|TRBV6-1|TRBJ1-1
CASSVGPNEAFF
>16|TRBV28|TRBJ2-7
CASSSPIAGSSYEQYF
>18|TRBV6-1|TRBJ2-3
CASSEALYEQGGRDTQYF
>12|TRBV11-2|TRBJ2-1
CASSLARREQFF
>11|TRBV19|TRBJ1-1
CASSMRAQAFF
>16|TRBV6-1|TRBJ1-1
CASSDRYRQMNTEAFF
>14|TRBV27|TRBJ1-5
CASRPTGVNQPQHF
>16|TRBV28|TRBJ2-5
CASRQRSRVMGETQYF
>14|TRBV4-1|TRBJ2-3
CASSQGRGTDTQYF
>15|TRBV4-1|TRBJ2-1
CASSQDRGGPREQFF
>16|TRBV6-1|TRBJ2-7
CASSEWGPSRTYEQYF
>16|TRBV28|TRBJ2-3
CASTQGGGTSTDTQYF
>13|TRBV7-9|TRBJ1-1
CASSFGGDSPAFF
>14|TRBV5-1|TRBJ1-3
CASSTDRGGNTIYF
>14|TRBV2|TRBJ2-2
CASSGGINTGELFF